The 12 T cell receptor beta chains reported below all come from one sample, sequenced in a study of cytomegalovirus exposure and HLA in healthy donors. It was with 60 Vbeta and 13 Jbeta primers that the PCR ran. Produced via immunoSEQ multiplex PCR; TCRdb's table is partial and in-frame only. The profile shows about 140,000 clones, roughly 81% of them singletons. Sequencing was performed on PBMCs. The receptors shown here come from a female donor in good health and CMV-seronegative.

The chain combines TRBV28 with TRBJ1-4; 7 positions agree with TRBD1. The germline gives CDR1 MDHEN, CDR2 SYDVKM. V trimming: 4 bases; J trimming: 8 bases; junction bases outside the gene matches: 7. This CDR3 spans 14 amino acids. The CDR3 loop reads CASSSGQSNEKLFF. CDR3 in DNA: TGTGCCAGCAGTTCGGGACAGTCCAACGAAAAACTGTTTTTT.

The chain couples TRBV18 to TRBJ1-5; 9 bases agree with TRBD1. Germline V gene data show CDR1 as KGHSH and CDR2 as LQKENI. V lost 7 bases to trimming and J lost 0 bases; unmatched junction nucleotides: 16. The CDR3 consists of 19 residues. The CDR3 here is CASWGSRRDRAYSNQPQHF. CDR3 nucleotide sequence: TGTGCCAGCTGGGGGTCGCGCAGGGACAGGGCCTATAGCAATCAGCCCCAGCATTTT.

Here the CDR3 reads CASGEIGEATEAFF. For the CDR3, the DNA is TGTGCCAGCGGCGAGATCGGGGAGGCCACTGAAGCTTTCTTT. The chain has TRBV6-5 and TRBJ1-1; D unresolved. Between the trimmed V and J ends, which lost 8 bases and 4 bases, there was a span of 17 bases. The CDR3 is 14 residues long. Germline values: CDR1 MNHEY, CDR2 SVGAGI.

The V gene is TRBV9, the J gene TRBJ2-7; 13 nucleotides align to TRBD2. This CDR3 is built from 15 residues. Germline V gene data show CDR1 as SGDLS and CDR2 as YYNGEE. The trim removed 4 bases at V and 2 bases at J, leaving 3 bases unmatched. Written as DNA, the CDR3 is TGTGCCAGCAGCACTGGGACTAGCGGGACCTACGAGCAGTACTTC. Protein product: CASSTGTSGTYEQYF.

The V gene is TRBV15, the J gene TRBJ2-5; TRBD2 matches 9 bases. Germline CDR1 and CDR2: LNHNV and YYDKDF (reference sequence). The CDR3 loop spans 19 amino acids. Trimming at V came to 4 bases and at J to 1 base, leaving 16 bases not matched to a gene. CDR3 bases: TGTGCCACCAGCACTAGACCGACCGGGACTAGCAACATCCAAGAGACCCAGTACTTC. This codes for CATSTRPTGTSNIQETQYF.

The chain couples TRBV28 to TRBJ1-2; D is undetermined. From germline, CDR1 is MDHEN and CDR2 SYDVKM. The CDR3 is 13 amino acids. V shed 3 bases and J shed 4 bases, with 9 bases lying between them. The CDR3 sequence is CASSLVLSYGYTF. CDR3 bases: TGTGCCAGCAGTTTGGTCCTTAGCTATGGCTACACCTTC.

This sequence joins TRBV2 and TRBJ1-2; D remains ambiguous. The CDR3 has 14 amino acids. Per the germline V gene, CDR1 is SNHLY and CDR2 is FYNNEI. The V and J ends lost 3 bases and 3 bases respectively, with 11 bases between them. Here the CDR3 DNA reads TGTGCCAGCAGTGATCGGCCGGAGTACTATGGCTACACCTTC. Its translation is CASSDRPEYYGYTF.

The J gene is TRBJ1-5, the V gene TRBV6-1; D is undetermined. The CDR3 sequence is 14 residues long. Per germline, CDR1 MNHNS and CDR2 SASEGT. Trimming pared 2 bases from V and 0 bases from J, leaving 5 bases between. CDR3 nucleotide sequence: TGTGCCAGCAGTGAACGGTTTAGCAATCAGCCCCAGCATTTT. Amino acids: CASSERFSNQPQHF.

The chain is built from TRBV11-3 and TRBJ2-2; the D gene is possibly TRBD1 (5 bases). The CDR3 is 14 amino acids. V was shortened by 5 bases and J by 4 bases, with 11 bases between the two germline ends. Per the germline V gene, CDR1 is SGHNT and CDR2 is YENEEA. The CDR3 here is CASSPRVGTGELFF. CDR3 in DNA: TGTGCCAGCAGCCCCAGGGTTGGCACCGGGGAGCTGTTTTTT. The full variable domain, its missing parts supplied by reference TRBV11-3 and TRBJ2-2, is EAGVVQSPRYKIIEKKQPVAFWCNPISGHNTLYWYLQNLGQGPELLIRYENEEAVDDSQLPKDRFSAERLKGVDSTLKIQPAELGDSAVYLCASSPRVGTGELFFGEGSRLTVL.

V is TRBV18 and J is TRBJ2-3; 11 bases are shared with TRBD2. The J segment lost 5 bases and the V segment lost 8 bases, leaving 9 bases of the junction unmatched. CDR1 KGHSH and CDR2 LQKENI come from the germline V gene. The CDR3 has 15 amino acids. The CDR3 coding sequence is TGTGCCAGCACCACGACTAGCGGGATGCAAGATACGCAGTATTTT. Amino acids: CASTTTSGMQDTQYF.

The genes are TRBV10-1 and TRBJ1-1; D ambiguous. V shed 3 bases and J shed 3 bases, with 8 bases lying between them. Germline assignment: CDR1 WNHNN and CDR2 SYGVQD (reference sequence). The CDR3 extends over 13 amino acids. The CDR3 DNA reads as TGCGCCAGCAGTGATAGGAGGGACACTGAAGCTTTCTTT. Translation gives CASSDRRDTEAFF.

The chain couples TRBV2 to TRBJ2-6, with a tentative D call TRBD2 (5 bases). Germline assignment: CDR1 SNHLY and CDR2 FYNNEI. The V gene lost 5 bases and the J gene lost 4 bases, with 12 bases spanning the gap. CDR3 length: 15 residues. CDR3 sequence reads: CASSREGRGANVLTF. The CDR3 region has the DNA TGTGCCAGCAGTAGAGAGGGAAGGGGGGCCAACGTCCTGACTTTC. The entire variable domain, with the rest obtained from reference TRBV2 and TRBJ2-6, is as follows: EPEVTQTPSHQVTQMGQEVILRCVPISNHLYFYWYRQILGQKVEFLVSFYNNEISEKSEIFDDQFSVERPDGSNFTLKIRSTKLEDSAMYFCASSREGRGANVLTFGAGSRLTVL.